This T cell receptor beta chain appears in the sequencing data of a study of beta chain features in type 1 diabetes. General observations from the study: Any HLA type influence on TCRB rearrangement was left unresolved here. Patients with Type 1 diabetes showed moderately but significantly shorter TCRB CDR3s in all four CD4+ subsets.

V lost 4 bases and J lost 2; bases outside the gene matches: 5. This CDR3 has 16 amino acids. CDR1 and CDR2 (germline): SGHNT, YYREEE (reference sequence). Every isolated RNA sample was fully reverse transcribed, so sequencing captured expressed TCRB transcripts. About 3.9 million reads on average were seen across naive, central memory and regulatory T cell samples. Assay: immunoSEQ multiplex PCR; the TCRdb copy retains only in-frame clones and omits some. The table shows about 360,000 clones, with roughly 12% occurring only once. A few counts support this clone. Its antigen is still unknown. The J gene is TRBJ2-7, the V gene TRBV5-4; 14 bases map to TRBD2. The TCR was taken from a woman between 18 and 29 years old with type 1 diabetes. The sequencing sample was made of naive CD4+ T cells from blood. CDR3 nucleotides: TGTGCCAGCAGCGGCGGGACTAGCGGGGGAACCTACGAGCAGTACTTC. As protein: CASSGGTSGGTYEQYF.